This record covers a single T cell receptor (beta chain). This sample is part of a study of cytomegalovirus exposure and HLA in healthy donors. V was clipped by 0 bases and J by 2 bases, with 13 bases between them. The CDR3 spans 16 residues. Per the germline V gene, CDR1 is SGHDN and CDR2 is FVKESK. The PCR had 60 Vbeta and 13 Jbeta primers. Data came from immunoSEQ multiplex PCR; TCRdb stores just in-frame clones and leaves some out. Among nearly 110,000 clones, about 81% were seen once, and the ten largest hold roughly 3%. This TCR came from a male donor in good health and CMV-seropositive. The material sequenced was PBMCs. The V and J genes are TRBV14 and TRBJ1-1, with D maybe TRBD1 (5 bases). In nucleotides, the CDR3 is TGTGCCAGCAGCCAAGATTCAGGGAACCTAAACACTGAAGCTTTCTTT. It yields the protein CASSQDSGNLNTEAFF.